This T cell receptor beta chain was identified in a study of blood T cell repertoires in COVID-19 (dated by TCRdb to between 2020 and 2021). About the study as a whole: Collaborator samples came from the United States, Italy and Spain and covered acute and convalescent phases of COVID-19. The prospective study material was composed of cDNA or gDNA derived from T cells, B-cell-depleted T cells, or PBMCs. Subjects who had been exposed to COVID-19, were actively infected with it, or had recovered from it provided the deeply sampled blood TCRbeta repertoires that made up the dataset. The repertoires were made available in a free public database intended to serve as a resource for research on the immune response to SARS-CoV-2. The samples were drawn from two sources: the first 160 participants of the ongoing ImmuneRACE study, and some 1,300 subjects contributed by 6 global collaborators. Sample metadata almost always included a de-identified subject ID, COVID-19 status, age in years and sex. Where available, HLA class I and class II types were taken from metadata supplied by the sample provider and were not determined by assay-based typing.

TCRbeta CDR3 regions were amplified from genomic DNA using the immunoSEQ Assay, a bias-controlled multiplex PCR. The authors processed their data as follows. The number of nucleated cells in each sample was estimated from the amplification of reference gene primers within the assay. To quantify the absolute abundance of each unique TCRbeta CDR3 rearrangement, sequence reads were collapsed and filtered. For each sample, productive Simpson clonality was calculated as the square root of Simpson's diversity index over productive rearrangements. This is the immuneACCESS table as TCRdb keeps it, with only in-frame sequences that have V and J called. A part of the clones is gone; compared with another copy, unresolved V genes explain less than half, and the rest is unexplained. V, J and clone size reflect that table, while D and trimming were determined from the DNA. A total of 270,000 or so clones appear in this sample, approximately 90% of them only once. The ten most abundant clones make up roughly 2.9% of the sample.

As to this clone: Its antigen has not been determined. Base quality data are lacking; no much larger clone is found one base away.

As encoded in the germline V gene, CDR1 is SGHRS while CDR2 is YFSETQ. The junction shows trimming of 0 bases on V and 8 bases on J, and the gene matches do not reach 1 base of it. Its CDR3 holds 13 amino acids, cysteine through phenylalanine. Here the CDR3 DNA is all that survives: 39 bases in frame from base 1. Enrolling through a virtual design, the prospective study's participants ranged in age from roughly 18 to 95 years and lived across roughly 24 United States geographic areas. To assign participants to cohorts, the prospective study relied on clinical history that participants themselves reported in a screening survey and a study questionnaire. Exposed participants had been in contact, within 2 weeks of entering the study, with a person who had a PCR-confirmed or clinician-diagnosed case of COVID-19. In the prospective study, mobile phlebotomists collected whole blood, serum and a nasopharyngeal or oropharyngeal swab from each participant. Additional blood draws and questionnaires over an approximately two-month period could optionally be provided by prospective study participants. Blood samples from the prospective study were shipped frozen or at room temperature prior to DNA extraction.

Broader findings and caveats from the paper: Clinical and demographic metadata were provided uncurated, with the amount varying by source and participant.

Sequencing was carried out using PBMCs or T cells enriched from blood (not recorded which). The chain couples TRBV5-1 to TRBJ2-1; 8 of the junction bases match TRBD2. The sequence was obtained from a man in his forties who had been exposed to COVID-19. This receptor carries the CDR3 CASSLAGGYEQFF. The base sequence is TGCGCCAGCAGCTTGGCGGGGGGGTATGAGCAGTTCTTC.